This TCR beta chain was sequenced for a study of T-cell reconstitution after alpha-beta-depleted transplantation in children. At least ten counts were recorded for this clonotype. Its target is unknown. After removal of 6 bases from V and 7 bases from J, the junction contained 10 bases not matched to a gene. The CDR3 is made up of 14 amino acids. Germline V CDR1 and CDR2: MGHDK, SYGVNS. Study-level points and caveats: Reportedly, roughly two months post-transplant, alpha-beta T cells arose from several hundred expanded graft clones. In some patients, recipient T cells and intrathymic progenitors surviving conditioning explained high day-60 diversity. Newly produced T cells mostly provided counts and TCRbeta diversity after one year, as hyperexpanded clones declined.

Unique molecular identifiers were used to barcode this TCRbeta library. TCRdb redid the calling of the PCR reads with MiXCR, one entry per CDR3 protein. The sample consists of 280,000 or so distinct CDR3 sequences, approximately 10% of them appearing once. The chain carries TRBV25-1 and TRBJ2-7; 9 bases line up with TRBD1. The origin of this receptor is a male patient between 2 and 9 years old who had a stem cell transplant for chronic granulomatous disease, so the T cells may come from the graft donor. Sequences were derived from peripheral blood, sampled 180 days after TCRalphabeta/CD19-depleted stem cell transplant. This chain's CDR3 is CASSRTGEGSEQYF. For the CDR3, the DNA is TGTGCCAGCAGCCGGACAGGGGAGGGGTCGGAGCAGTACTTC.